This record concerns one T cell receptor beta chain sequence. Its antigen remains unidentified. These data belong to a study of lymphopenia after photon versus proton radiotherapy. The CDR3 is made up of 13 amino acids. The V gene's germline CDR1 is SGHTA and CDR2 FQGNSA. Trimming pared 5 bases from V and 1 base from J, leaving 5 bases between. The repertoire was sequenced with immunoSEQ multiplex PCR; TCRdb's copy has only in-frame clones and lacks some. This table holds 25,000 to 35,000 clones, approximately 89% found once. General observations from the study: A bigger post-nadir fall in TCR diversity correlated inversely with survival time in deceased patients.

Material: peripheral blood, obtained from a patient treated with proton-based radiotherapy. V is TRBV7-2 and J is TRBJ2-2; D gene unclear. This TCR was recovered from a woman in her sixties or seventies with pancreatic cancer. Some clones in this sample may be carry-over from other donors' samples. CDR3 sequence (DNA): TGTGCCAGCAGCATTCAGAACACCGGGGAGCTGTTTTTT. It specifies CASSIQNTGELFF.